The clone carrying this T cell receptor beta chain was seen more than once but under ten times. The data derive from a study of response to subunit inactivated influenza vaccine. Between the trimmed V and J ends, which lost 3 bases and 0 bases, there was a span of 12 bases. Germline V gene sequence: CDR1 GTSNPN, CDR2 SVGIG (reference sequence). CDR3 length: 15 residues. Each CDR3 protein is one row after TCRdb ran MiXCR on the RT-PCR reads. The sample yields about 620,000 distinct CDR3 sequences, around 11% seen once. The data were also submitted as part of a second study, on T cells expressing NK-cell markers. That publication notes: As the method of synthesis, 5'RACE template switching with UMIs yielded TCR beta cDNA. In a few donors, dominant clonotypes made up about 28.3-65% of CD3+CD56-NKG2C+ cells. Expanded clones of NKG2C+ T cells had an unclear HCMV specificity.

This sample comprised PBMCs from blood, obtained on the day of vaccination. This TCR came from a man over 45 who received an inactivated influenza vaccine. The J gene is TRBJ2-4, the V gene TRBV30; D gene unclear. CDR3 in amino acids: CAWRGNRLAKNIQYF. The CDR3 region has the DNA TGTGCCTGGAGGGGCAACCGACTAGCCAAAAACATTCAGTACTTC.